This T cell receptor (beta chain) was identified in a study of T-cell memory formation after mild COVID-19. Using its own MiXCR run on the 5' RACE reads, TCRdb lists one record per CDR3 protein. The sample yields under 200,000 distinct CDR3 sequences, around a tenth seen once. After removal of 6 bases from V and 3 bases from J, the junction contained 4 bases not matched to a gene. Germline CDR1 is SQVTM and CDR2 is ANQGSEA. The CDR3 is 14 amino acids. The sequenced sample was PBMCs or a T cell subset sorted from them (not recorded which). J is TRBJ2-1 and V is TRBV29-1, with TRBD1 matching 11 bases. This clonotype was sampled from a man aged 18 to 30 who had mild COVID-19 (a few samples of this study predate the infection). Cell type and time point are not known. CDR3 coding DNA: TGCAGCGTCGGACAGGGGGCGCGCTACAATGAGCAGTTCTTC. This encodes CSVGQGARYNEQFF.